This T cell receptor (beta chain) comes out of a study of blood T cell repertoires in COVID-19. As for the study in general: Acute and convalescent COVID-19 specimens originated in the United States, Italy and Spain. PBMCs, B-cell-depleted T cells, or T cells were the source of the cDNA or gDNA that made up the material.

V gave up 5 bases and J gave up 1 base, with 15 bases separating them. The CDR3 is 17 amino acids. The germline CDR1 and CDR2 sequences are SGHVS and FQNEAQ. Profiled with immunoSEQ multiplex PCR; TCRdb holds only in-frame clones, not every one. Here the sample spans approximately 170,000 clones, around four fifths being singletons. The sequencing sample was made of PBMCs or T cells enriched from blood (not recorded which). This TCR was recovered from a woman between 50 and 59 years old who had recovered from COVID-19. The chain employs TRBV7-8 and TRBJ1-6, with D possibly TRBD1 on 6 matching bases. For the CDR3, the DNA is TGTGCCAGCAGCCCACCGCGGGGGGCGTCCTATAATTCACCCCTCCACTTT. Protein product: CASSPPRGASYNSPLHF.